Each of the 14 T cell receptor beta chains below was sequenced from the same sample in a study of monozygotic twins with inflammatory bowel disease (dated by TCRdb to between 2019 and 2020). Libraries were made using 5' RACE. For sequencing, an Illumina HiSeq 2500 was employed. TCRdb reprocessed the reads and lists each CDR3 protein sequence as a single entry, with no DNA. This sample's table contains approximately 330,000 distinct CDR3 sequences. The ten largest clones take up 2% of the sample. The sample taken for sequencing was blood. Receptors originate from a human donor with ulcerative colitis or Crohn's disease, or a healthy co-twin of an affected twin (not recorded which).

The chain uses TRBV27 and TRBJ1-2; there is no DNA to check the TCRdb D call of TRBD1. The CDR3 is 14 amino acids. Germline assignment: CDR1 MNHEY and CDR2 SMNVEV (reference sequence). CDR3: CASSLTGQGYGYTF.

This sequence joins TRBV20-1 and TRBJ2-3; TCRdb reports TRBD2, a call that lacks DNA to check it against. Per the germline V gene, CDR1 is DFQATT and CDR2 is SNEGSKA (reference sequence). This CDR3 is built from 15 residues. The CDR3 is CSALDLAGGGDTQYF.

This rearrangement joins TRBV4-1 to TRBJ2-3; absent DNA, TCRdb's TRBD2 call cannot be checked. Germline V gene sequence: CDR1 MGHRA, CDR2 YSYEKL. The CDR3 consists of 16 residues. The CDR3 here is CASSQETYTTRDTQYF.

The chain combines TRBV7-2 with TRBJ2-5. The CDR3 extends over 13 amino acids. The germline CDR1 and CDR2 sequences are SGHTA and FQGNSA. The CDR3 here is CASSLVVEETQYF.

The chain joins TRBV20-1 to TRBJ1-6. This CDR3 has 15 residues. CDR1 and CDR2 from the germline V gene are DFQATT and SNEGSKA (reference sequence). The CDR3 is CSARAGEAYNSPLHF.

The rearrangement uses TRBV20-1 and TRBJ1-2. The CDR3 is 14 amino acids. CDR1 and CDR2 from the germline V gene are DFQATT and SNEGSKA (reference sequence). CDR3 loop: CSAPRVGANYGYTF.

This chain connects TRBV30 to TRBJ2-5. Germline CDR1 GTSNPN, CDR2 SVGIG (reference sequence). The CDR3 is 14 amino acids. CDR3 sequence: CAWSGSTLAETQYF.

This rearrangement joins TRBV20-1 to TRBJ1-6. In germline, CDR1 is DFQATT, CDR2 SNEGSKA (reference sequence). This CDR3 region has 13 residues. CDR3 protein: CSAPGGPGSPLHF.

The chain combines TRBV5-1 with TRBJ2-3; TCRdb selects TRBD2, and the lack of DNA leaves this call unchecked. Germline values: CDR1 SGHRS, CDR2 YFSETQ. The CDR3 has 16 amino acids. CDR3 protein: CASSLDPGGLSDTQYF.

The CDR3 sequence is CAISEGLTTGNTEAFF. The J gene is TRBJ1-1, the V gene TRBV10-3; TCRdb proposes TRBD1, but this gene call is untestable without DNA. Germline V gene data show CDR1 as ENHRY and CDR2 as SYGVKD. The CDR3 has 16 residues.

This chain uses TRBV4-1 with TRBJ2-1; without DNA, the TCRdb call of TRBD2 cannot be checked. CDR3 size: 17 residues. Germline V lookup: CDR1 MGHRA, CDR2 YSYEKL. CDR3 amino acids: CASSVRIFSGGALEQFF.

The genes are TRBV20-1 and TRBJ2-5; there is no DNA to check the TCRdb D call of TRBD1. There are 14 residues in the CDR3. CDR1 is DFQATT, CDR2 SNEGSKA, per germline (reference sequence). CDR3 residues: CSARPGQNQETQYF.

The genes are TRBV9 and TRBJ1-2; the D gene TCRdb calls, TRBD1, cannot be checked with no DNA. The CDR3 is 14 amino acids. Germline V lookup: CDR1 SGDLS, CDR2 YYNGEE. The CDR3 reads CASSASDRNYGYTF.

The CDR3: CASSQQPGLAGGNEQFF. The chain links TRBV5-1 to TRBJ2-1; no DNA is available, so the TRBD2 call from TCRdb remains unchecked. The CDR3 is made up of 17 amino acids. The germline V gene has CDR1 SGHRS and CDR2 YFSETQ.